Detailed here is one TCR beta chain. The antigen this receptor binds is unknown. No much larger clonotype is one base removed from it; base qualities were not supplied. These data are taken from a study of blood T cell repertoires in COVID-19 (TCRdb year 2020). Regarding the study in general: Samples from collaborators originated in the United States, Italy and Spain and spanned both the acute and convalescent phases of COVID-19. The material from the prospective study consisted of cDNA or gDNA derived from T cells, B-cell-depleted T cells, or PBMCs. The dataset comprised deeply sampled blood TCRbeta repertoires from subjects exposed to, actively infected with, or recovered from COVID-19. The repertoires were made available in a free public database intended to serve as a resource for research on the immune response to SARS-CoV-2. The samples were drawn from two sources: the first 160 participants of the ongoing ImmuneRACE study, and approximately 1,300 subjects contributed by 6 global collaborators. The sample metadata nearly always contained a de-identified subject ID, COVID-19 status, age in years and sex. Where available, HLA class I and class II types were taken from metadata supplied by the sample provider and were not determined by assay-based typing.

TCRbeta CDR3 regions were amplified from genomic DNA using the immunoSEQ Assay, a bias-controlled multiplex PCR. Per the source publication's procedure: Nucleated cell counts per sample were estimated from amplification of reference gene primers within the assay. To quantify the absolute abundance of each unique TCRbeta CDR3 rearrangement, sequence reads were collapsed and filtered. For each sample, productive Simpson clonality was calculated as the square root of Simpson's diversity index over productive rearrangements. The immuneACCESS repertoire file appears here via TCRdb, limited to in-frame rearrangements. These files lack a portion of the clones; in checked studies, under half of the deficit traces to unresolved V genes, and the cause of the others is not known. V and J calls and clone size are those listed in that table; D and trimming were worked out from the DNA. Present in this sample are 300,000 to 350,000 clones, over 70% of which were seen just once. The ten largest clonotypes hold about 5% of the sample.

Overall study results and their limits: Clinical and demographic metadata were provided uncurated, with the amount varying by source and participant.

Participants in the prospective study were enrolled through a virtual design, were aged about 18 to 90 years, and lived in roughly 24 United States geographic areas. Cohort assignment in the prospective study relied on participant-reported clinical history from a screening survey and a study questionnaire. ImmuneRACE Cohort 3 recovered participants were defined by two consecutive negative NP/OP PCR tests, healthcare professional clearance, or symptom resolution. Mobile phlebotomists in the prospective study collected whole blood, serum and a nasopharyngeal or oropharyngeal swab from every participant. Additional blood draws and questionnaires over an approximately two-month period could optionally be provided by prospective study participants. Prospective study blood samples were shipped either frozen or at room temperature before DNA extraction. The CDR3 covers 15 residues, taking in both the cysteine and the phenylalanine. Here the CDR3 DNA is all that survives: 45 bases in frame from base 1. V and J are trimmed by 4 bases and 2 bases, and the gene matches miss 5 bases of the junction. From a lookup of the germline V gene (reference sequence), CDR1 and CDR2 are LNHDA and SQIVND.

This TCR derives from a man between 25 and 39 years old who had recovered from COVID-19. The sequence is built from TRBV19 and TRBJ1-5, and 7 junctional nucleotides match TRBD1. Input material: PBMCs or T cells enriched from blood (not recorded which). The CDR3 protein sequence reads: CASSTNTGGNQPQHF. The base sequence is TGTGCCAGTAGTACCAATACAGGGGGCAATCAGCCCCAGCATTTT. Joined to the reference TRBV19 and TRBJ1-5 proteins, this CDR3 gives the full variable domain: DGGITQSPKYLFRKEGQNVTLSCEQNLNHDAMYWYRQDPGQGLRLIYYSQIVNDFQKGDIAEGYSVSREKKESFPLTVTSAQKNPTAFYLCASSTNTGGNQPQHFGDGTRLSIL.